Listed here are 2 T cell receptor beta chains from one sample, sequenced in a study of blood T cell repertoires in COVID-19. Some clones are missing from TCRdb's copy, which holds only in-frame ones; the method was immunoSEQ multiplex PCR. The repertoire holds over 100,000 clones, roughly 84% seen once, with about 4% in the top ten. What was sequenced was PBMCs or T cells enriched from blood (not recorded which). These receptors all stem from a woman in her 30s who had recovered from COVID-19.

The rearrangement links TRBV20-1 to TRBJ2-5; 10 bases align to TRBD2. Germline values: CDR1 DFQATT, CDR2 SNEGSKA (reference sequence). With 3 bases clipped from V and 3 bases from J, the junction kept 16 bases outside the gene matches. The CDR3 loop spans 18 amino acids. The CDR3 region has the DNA TGCAGTGCTAGTCCGGGACTAGCGACCCGACGGGGTGAAGAGACCCAGTACTTC. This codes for CSASPGLATRRGEETQYF.

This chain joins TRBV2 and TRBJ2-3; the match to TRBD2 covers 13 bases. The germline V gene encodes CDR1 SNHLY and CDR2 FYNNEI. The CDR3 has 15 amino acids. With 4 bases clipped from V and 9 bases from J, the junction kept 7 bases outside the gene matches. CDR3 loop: CASSGLLAGGSTQYF. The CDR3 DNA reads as TGTGCCAGCAGTGGGTTACTAGCGGGAGGGTCCACGCAGTATTTT.